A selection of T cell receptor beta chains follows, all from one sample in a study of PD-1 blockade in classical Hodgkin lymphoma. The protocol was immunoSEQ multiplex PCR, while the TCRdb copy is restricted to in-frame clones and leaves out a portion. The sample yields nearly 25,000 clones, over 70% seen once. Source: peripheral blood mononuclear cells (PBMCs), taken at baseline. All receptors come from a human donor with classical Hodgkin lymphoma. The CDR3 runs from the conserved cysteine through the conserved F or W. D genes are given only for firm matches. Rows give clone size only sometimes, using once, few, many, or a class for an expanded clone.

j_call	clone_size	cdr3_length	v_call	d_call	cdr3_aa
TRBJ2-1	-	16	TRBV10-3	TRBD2	CAISPKSGGGWNEQFF
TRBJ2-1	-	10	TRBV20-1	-	CSADMYGQFF
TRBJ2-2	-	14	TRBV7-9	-	CASSFAANTGELFF
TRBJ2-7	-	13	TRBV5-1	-	CASSLEAPYEQYF
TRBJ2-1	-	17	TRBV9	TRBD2	CASSVSLISGKNNEQFF
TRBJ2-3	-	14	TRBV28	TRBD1	CASTLGGETDTQYF
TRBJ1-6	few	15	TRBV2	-	CASSEVLPTQSPLHF
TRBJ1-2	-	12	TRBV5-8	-	CASSLSIYGYTF
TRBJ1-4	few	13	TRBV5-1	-	CASSRGESEKLFF
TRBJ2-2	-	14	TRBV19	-	CASSWGPGYGELFF
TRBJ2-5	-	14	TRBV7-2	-	CASSLIGGRETQYF
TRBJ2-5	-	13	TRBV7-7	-	CASSLGRQETQYF
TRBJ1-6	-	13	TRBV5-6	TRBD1	CASSGQGWSPLHF
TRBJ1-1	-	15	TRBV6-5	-	CASRDKEHMNTEAFF
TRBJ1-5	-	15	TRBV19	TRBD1	CASSIGTGPNQPQHF
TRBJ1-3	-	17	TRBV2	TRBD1	CASSLTGTDLSGNTIYF
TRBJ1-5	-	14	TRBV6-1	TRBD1	CASSARGQSQPQHF
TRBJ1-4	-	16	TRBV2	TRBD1	CASSDQIQQGGEKLFF
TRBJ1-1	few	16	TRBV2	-	CASSDWTANSNTEAFF
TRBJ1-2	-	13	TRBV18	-	CASSPPGDYGYTF
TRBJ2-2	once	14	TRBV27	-	CASGTIRGTGELFF
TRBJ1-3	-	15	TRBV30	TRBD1	CAWSVGQGAGNTIYF
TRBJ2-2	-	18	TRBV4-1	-	CASSRLLPGVRNTGELFF
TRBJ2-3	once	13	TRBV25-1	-	CASRGWGTDTQYF
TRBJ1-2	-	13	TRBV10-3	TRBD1	CAISQGAGYGYTF
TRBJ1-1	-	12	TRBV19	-	CASSLRDTEAFF
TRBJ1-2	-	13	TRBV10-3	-	CATMGSTNYGYTF
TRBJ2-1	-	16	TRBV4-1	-	CASSQAPPNSYNEQFF
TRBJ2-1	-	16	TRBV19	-	CASSIPGASSYNEQFF
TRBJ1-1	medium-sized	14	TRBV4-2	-	CASSQVGLNLKAFF
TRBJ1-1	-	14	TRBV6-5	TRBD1	CASTRGQGLAEAFF
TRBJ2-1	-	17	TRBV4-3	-	CASSQDWAPSSYNEQFF
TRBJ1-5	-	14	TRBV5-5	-	CASSLGSDNQPQHF
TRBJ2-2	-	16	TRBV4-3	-	CASSQDGNPNTGELFF
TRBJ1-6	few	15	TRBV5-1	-	CASSLAGQGRSPLHF
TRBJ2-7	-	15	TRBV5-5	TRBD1	CASSLAPGQGYEQYF
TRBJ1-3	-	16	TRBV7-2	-	CASSLAHTGSGNTIYF
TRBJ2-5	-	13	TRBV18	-	CASSPPNQETQYF
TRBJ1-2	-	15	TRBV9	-	CASSVAEVSDYGYTF
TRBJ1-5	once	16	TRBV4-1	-	CASSQEGVAGNQPQHF
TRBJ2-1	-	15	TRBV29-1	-	CSVNPRAGLNNEQFF
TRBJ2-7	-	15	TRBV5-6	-	CASSLRGGGSYEQYF
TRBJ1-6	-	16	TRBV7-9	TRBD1	CASSLWTGDPDSPLHF
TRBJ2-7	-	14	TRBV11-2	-	CASSYRQSPYEQYF
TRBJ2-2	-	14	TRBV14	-	CASSLRQYTGELFF
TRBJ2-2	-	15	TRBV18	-	CASSGRSTNTGELFF
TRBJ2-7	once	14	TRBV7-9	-	CASSLGQNSYEQYF
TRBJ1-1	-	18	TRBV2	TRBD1	CASSERGSGQGMNTEAFF
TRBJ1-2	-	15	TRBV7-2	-	CASSLASLQPDGYTF
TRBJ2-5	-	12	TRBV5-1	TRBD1	CASTGIQETQYF